This TCR beta chain was profiled in a study of cytomegalovirus exposure and HLA in healthy donors. In the PCR, 60 Vbeta and 13 Jbeta primers were used. Using immunoSEQ multiplex PCR, the repertoire was profiled, and TCRdb retains in-frame clones only, with some absent. There are approximately 150,000 clones in the sample; roughly two thirds occur only once, and about 3% lies in the top ten. Findings and limits, study-wide: Within a later analysis, the majority of CMV-associated TCR beta chains appeared HLA-restricted.

For this clone: Antigen: not known.

The CDR3 spans 12 residues. The germline CDR1 and CDR2 sequences are SGDLS and YYNGEE. Trimming took 5 bases from V and 5 from J, leaving 10 bases between them. The chain recombines TRBV9 with TRBJ1-2; possible D gene TRBD1, 5 bases. The sequenced material came from PBMCs. This TCR came from a middle-aged woman in good health and CMV-seropositive. The CDR3 is CASSGARYGYTF. For the CDR3, the DNA is TGTGCCAGCAGTGGGGCTAGGTATGGCTACACCTTC.